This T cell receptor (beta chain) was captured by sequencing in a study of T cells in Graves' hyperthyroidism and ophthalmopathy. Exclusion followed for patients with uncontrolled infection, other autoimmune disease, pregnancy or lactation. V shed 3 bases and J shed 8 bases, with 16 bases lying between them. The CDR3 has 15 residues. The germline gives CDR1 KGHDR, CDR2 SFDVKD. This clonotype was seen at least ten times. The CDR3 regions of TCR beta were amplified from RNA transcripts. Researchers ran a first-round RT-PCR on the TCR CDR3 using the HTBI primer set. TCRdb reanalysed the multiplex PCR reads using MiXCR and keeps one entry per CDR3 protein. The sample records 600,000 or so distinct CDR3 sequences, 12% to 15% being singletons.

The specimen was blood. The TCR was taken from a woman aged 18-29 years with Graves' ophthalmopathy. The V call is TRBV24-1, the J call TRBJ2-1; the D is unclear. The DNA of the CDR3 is TGTGCCACCAGTGATAGAGGTATAGGATTCCATGAGCAGTTCTTC. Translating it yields CATSDRGIGFHEQFF.